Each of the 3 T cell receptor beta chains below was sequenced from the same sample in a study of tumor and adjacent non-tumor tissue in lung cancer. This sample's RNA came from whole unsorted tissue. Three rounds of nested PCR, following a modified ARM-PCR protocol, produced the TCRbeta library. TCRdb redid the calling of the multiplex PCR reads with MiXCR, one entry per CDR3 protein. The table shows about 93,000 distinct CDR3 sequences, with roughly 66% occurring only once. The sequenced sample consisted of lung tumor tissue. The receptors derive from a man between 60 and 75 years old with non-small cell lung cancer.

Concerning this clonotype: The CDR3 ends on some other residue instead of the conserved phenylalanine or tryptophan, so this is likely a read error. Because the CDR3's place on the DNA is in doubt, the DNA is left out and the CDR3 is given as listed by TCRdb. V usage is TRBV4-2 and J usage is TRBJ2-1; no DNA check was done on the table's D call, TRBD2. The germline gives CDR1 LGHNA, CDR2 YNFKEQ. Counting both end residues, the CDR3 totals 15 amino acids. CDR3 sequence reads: CASSDGLAGGNEQFA.

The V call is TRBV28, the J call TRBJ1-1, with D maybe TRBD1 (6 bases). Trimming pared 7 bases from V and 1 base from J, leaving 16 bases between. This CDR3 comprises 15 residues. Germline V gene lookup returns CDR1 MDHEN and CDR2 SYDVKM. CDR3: CASNYFLGGNTEAFF. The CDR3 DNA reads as TGTGCCAGCAACTATTTCTTAGGGGGGAACACTGAAGCTTTCTTT. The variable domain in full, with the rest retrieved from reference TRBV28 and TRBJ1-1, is DVKVTQSSRYLVKRTGEKVFLECVQDMDHENMFWYRQDPGLGLRLIYFSYDVKMKEKGDIPEGYSVSREKKERFSLILESASTNQTSMYLCASNYFLGGNTEAFFGQGTRLTVV.

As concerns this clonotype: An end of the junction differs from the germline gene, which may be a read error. The CDR3 bases are TGCGTCAGCAGCTTGGGGGGACTAGCGGGAGGGCCTTACGAGCAGTACTTC. Protein product: CVSSLGGLAGGPYEQYF. The chain combines TRBV5-1 with TRBJ2-7; 16 bases are a match to TRBD2. Germline loops: CDR1 SGHRS, CDR2 YFSETQ. This CDR3 contains 17 residues.